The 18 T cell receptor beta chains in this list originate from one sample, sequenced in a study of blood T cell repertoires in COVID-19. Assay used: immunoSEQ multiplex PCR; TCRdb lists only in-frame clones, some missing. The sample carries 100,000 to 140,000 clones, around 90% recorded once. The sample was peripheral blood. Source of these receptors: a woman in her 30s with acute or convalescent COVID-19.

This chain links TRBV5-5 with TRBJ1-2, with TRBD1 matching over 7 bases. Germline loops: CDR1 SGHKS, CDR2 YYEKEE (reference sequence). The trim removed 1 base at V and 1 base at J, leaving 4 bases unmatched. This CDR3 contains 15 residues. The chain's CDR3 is CASSLLGQVNYGYTF. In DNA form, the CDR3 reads TGTGCCAGCAGCTTGCTAGGACAGGTTAACTATGGCTACACCTTC.

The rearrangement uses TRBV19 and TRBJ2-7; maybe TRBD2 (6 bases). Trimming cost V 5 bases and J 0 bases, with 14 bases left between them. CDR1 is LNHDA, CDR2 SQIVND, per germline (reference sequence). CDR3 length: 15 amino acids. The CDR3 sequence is CASSQRQGLSYEQYF. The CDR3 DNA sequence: TGTGCCAGTAGTCAGAGGCAGGGACTCTCCTACGAGCAGTACTTC.

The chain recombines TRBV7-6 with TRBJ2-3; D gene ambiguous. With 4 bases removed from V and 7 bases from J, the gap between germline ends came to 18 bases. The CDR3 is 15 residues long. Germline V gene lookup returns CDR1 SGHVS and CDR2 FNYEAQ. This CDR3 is CASSSPLDGSYTQYF. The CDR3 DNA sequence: TGTGCCAGCAGCTCCCCCCTAGATGGGTCGTATACGCAGTATTTT.

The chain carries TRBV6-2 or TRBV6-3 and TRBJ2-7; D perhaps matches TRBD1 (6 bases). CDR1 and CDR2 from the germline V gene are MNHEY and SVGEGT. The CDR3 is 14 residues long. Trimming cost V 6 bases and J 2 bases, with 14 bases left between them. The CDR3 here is CASSPTGTTYEQYF. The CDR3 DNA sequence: TGTGCCAGCAGCCCGACCGGGACAACCTACGAGCAGTACTTC.

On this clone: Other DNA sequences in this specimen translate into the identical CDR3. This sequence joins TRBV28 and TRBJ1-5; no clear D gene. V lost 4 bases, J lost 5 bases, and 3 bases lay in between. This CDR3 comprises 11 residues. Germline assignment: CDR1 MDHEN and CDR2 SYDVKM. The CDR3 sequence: CASSSYQPQHF. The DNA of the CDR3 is TGTGCCAGCAGTTCGTATCAGCCCCAGCATTTT.

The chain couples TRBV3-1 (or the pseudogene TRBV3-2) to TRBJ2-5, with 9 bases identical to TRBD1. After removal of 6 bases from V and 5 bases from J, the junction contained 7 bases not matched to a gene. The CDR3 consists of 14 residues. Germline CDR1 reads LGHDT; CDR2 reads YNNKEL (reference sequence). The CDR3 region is CASRHRGRSETQYF. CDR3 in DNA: TGTGCCAGCAGACACAGGGGGCGTTCGGAGACCCAGTACTTC.

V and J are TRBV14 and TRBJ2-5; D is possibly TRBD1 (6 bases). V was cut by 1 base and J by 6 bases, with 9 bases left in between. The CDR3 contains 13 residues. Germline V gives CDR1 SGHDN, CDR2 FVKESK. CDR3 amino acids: CASSQGTAKTQYF. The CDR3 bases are TGTGCCAGCAGCCAAGGGACAGCAAAGACCCAGTACTTC.

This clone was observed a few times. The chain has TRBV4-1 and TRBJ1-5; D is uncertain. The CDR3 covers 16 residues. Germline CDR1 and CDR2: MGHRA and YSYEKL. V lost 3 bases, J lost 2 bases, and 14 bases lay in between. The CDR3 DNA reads TGCGCCAGCAGCCATGGCCCGGGGAAAGGCAATCAGCCCCAGCATTTT. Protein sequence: CASSHGPGKGNQPQHF.

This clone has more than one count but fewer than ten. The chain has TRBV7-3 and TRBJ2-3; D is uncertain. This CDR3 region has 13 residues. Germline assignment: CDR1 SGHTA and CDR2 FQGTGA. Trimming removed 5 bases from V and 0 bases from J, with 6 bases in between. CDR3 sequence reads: CASSKLSTDTQYF. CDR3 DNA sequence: TGTGCCAGCAGCAAGCTGAGCACAGATACGCAGTATTTT.

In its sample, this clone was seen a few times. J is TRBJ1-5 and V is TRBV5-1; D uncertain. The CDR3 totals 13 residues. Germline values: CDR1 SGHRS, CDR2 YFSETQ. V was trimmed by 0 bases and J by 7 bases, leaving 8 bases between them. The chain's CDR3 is CASSLDVQQPQHF. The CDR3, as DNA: TGCGCCAGCAGCTTGGATGTCCAACAGCCCCAGCATTTT.

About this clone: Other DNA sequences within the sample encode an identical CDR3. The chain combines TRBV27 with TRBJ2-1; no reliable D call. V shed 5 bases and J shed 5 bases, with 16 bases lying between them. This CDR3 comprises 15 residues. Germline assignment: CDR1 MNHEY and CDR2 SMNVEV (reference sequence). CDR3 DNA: TGTGCCAGCAGTCCCCTAGAGAAAAGCGACAATGAGCAGTTCTTC. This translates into CASSPLEKSDNEQFF.

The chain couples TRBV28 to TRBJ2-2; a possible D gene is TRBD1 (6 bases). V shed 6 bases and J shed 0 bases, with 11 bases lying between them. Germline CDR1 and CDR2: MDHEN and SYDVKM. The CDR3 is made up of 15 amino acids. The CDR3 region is CASRGGGPNTGELFF. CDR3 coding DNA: TGTGCCAGCAGGGGTGGGGGCCCGAACACCGGGGAGCTGTTTTTT.

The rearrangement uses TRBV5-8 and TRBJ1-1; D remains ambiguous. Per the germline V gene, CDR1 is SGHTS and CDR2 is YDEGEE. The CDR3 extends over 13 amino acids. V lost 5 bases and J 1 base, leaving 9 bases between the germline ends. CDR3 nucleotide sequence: TGTGCCAGCAGTCTGACGGGGAACACTGAAGCTTTCTTT. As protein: CASSLTGNTEAFF.

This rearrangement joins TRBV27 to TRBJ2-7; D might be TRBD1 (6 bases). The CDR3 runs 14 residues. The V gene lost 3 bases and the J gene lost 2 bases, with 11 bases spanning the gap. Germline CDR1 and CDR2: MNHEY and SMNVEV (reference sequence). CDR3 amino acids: CASSFQGFPYEQYF. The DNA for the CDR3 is TGTGCCAGCAGTTTCCAGGGGTTTCCCTACGAGCAGTACTTC.

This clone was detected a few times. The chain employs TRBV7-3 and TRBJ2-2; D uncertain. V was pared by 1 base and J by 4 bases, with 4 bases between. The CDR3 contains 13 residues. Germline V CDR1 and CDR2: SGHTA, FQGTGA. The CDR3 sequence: CASSLSSTGELFF. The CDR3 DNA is TGTGCCAGCAGCTTAAGCAGCACCGGGGAGCTGTTTTTT.

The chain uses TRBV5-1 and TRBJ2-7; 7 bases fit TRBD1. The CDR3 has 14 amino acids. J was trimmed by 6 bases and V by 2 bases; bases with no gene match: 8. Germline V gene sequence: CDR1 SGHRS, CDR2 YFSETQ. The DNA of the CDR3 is TGCGCCAGCAGCTTACAGGGGAGTCGCGGCGAGCAGTACTTC. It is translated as CASSLQGSRGEQYF. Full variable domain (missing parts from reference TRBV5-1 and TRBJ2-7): KAGVTQTPRYLIKTRGQQVTLSCSPISGHRSVSWYQQTPGQGLQFLFEYFSETQRNKGNFPGRFSGRQFSNSRSEMNVSTLELGDSALYLCASSLQGSRGEQYFGPGTRLTVT.

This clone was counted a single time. CDR3 sequence (DNA): TGTGCCAGTAGTACAAGGAGCGCGAACACCGGGGAGCTGTTTTTT. Residues: CASSTRSANTGELFF. The chain joins TRBV19 to TRBJ2-2; D is unclear. CDR3 length: 15 amino acids. Looked up from germline, CDR1 is LNHDA and CDR2 is SQIVND (reference sequence). V lost 4 bases and J 0 bases, leaving 9 bases between the germline ends. The full variable domain, completed using reference TRBV19 and TRBJ2-2, is DGGITQSPKYLFRKEGQNVTLSCEQNLNHDAMYWYRQDPGQGLRLIYYSQIVNDFQKGDIAEGYSVSREKKESFPLTVTSAQKNPTAFYLCASSTRSANTGELFFGEGSRLTVL.

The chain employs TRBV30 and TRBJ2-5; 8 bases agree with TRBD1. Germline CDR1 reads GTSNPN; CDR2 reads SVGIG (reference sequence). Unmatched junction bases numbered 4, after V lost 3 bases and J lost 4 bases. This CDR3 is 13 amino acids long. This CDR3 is CAWRVRGRETQYF. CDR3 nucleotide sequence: TGTGCCTGGAGAGTCAGGGGGCGAGAGACCCAGTACTTC.